This TCR beta chain was documented in a study of T cell clones after liver transplantation. Study as a whole: As an antigen-independent comparator, third-party-reactive TCRbeta sequences came from pre-transplant mixed lymphocyte reactions.

This CDR3 region has 14 residues. Germline CDR1 and CDR2: GTSNPN and SVGIG (reference sequence). The V end lost 1 base, the J end lost 11 bases, and 20 bases lay between the germline ends. The data were produced by immunoSEQ multiplex PCR, yet TCRdb's version contains in-frame clones alone and is incomplete. The sample holds roughly 74,000 clones, 80% seen once. This chain joins TRBV30 and TRBJ1-1; the D gene is possibly TRBD1 (6 bases). This sequence originates from a human donor who received a liver transplant. Sample: CD4+ T cells from blood, taken before liver transplant. CDR3 residues: CAWSAKGWDNAAFF. The CDR3 nucleotides are TGTGCCTGGAGTGCTAAGGGTTGGGACAATGCGGCTTTCTTT.